This TCR beta chain was recovered during a study of blood T cell repertoires in COVID-19. TCRdb keeps only in-frame clones here, not all; method: immunoSEQ multiplex PCR. The sample holds fewer than 120,000 clones; just over 75% are singletons and the top ten take roughly 3.8%. The CDR3 is 14 amino acids. Per germline, CDR1 SNHLY and CDR2 FYNNEI. V was shortened by 8 bases and J by 5 bases, with 18 bases between the two germline ends. The sequenced material came from peripheral blood. The TCR sequence derives from a woman older than 75 with acute or convalescent COVID-19. The V and J genes are TRBV2 and TRBJ2-5; maybe TRBD2 (6 bases). For the CDR3, the DNA is TGTGCCAGCGGTGGGCGCGGGGAACTTGAGACCCAGTACTTC. Residues: CASGGRGELETQYF. Full variable domain (outside the CDR3, taken from reference TRBV2 and TRBJ2-5): EPEVTQTPSHQVTQMGQEVILRCVPISNHLYFYWYRQILGQKVEFLVSFYNNEISEKSEIFDDQFSVERPDGSNFTLKIRSTKLEDSAMYFCASGGRGELETQYFGPGTRLLVL.